Listed below are T cell receptor beta chains from one sample, sequenced in a study of cytomegalovirus exposure and HLA in healthy donors. The data were produced by immunoSEQ multiplex PCR, yet TCRdb's version contains in-frame clones alone and is incomplete. Altogether 150,000 to 200,000 clones are present, roughly 87% being singletons, with the ten largest covering about 3.8%. Sequenced material: PBMCs. These TCRs come from a man aged 45 to 65 in good health and CMV-seropositive. Each CDR3 is given with its conserved first and last residue. Fields, in order: clone size, J gene, D gene, V gene, CDR3 protein, CDR3 DNA. The D gene is left open where the match is weak. Size tells how often a clone was seen (once, few, many) or the class of an expanded clone, and some rows leave it out.

- TRBJ2-3 TRBD2 TRBV10-3 CAISGGGTDTQYF TGTGCCATCAGTGGGGGGGGGACAGATACGCAGTATTTT
- TRBJ2-7 TRBD1 TRBV25-1 CAGSDRTGGIYEQYF TGTGCCGGCAGTGACAGGACAGGGGGCATCTACGAGCAGTACTTC
- TRBJ2-1 TRBD2 TRBV7-9 CASGDTPGLAGENEQFF TGTGCCAGCGGCGATACGCCGGGACTAGCAGGTGAGAATGAGCAGTTCTTC
- TRBJ1-2 - TRBV28 CASSFGLGGYTF TGTGCCAGCAGTTTCGGCCTAGGAGGCTACACCTTC
few TRBJ1-1 - TRBV28 CASHTTLNTEAFF TGTGCCAGCCATACGACTTTGAACACTGAAGCTTTCTTT
- TRBJ1-5 - TRBV28 CASSLAGRPSNQPQHF TGTGCCAGCAGTTTAGCGGGCAGACCGAGCAATCAGCCCCAGCATTTT
- TRBJ2-1 TRBD2 TRBV30 CAWSPGTSSWNEQFF TGTGCCTGGAGCCCCGGGACTAGCTCATGGAATGAGCAGTTCTTC
- TRBJ1-1 - TRBV5-4 CASSLEQANTEAFF TGTGCCAGCAGCTTGGAACAGGCAAACACTGAAGCTTTCTTT
- TRBJ1-1 TRBD1 TRBV27 CASSLTLRTGGIRAFF TGTGCCAGCAGTTTAACTCTACGGACAGGGGGAATTAGAGCTTTCTTT
- TRBJ2-7 - TRBV6-6 CASSYVTGSKEQYF TGTGCCAGCAGTTATGTCACAGGGAGCAAGGAGCAGTACTTC
- TRBJ1-2 - TRBV28 CASSLRRGGYGYTF TGTGCCAGCAGTTTACGCCGAGGGGGCTATGGCTACACCTTC
- TRBJ2-1 TRBD2 TRBV5-1 CASVAGSSYNEQFF TGCGCCAGCGTAGCGGGCAGCTCCTACAATGAGCAGTTCTTC
once TRBJ2-2 TRBD2 TRBV9 CASSVSSGPFTGELFF TGTGCCAGCAGCGTTTCTAGCGGGCCTTTCACCGGGGAGCTGTTTTTT
- TRBJ2-1 - TRBV5-1 CASSLDWTVPYNEQFF TGCGCCAGCAGCTTGGACTGGACAGTTCCTTACAATGAGCAGTTCTTC
- TRBJ2-5 TRBD2 TRBV11-3 CASSQPGGQETQYF TGTGCCAGCAGCCAACCGGGGGGCCAAGAGACCCAGTACTTC
- TRBJ2-1 TRBD1 TRBV9 CASSGTGTGYNEQFF TGTGCCAGCAGCGGAACCGGGACAGGCTACAATGAGCAGTTCTTC
few TRBJ1-1 - TRBV19 CASSTTPTEAFF TGTGCCAGTAGTACCACTCCCACTGAAGCTTTCTTT
- TRBJ2-7 - TRBV2 CASSEKVENNSYEQYF TGTGCCAGCAGTGAGAAAGTAGAAAATAACTCCTACGAGCAGTACTTC